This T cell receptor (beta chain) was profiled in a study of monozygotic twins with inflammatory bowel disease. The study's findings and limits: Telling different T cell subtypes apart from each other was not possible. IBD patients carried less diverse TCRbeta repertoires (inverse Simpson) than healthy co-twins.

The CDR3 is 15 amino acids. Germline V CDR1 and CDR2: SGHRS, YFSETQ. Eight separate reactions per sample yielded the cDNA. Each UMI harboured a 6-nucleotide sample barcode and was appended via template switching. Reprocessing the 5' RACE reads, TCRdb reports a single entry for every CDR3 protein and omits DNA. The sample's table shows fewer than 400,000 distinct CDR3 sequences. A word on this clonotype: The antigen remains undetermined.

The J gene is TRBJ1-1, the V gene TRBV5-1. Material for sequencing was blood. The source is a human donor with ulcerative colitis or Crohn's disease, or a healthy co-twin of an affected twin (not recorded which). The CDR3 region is CASSLVTGRRSEAFF.